These T cell receptor beta chains were read from a single sample in a study of PD-L1 blockade in urothelial cancer. Clones were read by immunoSEQ multiplex PCR, and TCRdb kept only the in-frame ones, dropping some. The sample has 45,000 to 50,000 clones; approximately 78% are singletons. Sample: PBMCs, taken around atezolizumab (anti-PD-L1) treatment. Receptors were obtained from a man aged 70-80 years with urothelial cancer. The CDR3 runs from the conserved cysteine through the conserved F or W. Each record gives: clone size, D gene, J gene, V gene, CDR3 protein, CDR3 DNA. A D gene is named only where the DNA matches it firmly. Rows give clone size only sometimes, using once, few, many, or a class for an expanded clone.

>.|.|TRBJ2-7|TRBV28
CASRLGGGWSSYEQYF
TGTGCCAGCAGACTAGGAGGGGGCTGGAGCTCCTACGAGCAGTACTTC
>.|TRBD2|TRBJ2-1|TRBV28
CASRPTSGSSYNEQFF
TGTGCCAGCAGACCCACTAGCGGGAGCTCCTACAATGAGCAGTTCTTC
>.|.|TRBJ1-1|TRBV19
CASSISDRNTEAFF
TGTGCCAGTAGTATTTCTGACAGAAACACTGAAGCTTTCTTT
>.|TRBD1|TRBJ1-1|TRBV30
CAWSVGTGGLNTEAFF
TGTGCCTGGAGTGTCGGGACAGGGGGCTTGAACACTGAAGCTTTCTTT
>.|TRBD2|TRBJ2-1|TRBV19
CASSIAAGESVEQFF
TGTGCCAGTAGTATTGCTGCGGGAGAATCGGTTGAGCAGTTCTTC
>.|.|TRBJ2-2|TRBV27
CASSLLDGGNTGELFF
TGTGCCAGCAGTTTATTGGACGGGGGAAACACCGGGGAGCTGTTTTTT
>.|.|TRBJ2-5|TRBV5-1
CASSPMDSWGETQYF
TGCGCCAGCAGCCCAATGGACAGCTGGGGGGAGACCCAGTACTTC
>.|TRBD2|TRBJ2-7|TRBV18
CASSPRSGRAGEQYF
TGTGCCAGCTCCCCAAGGAGCGGGAGGGCTGGGGAGCAGTACTTC
>.|.|TRBJ2-1|TRBV29-1
CSVLRVGNEQFF
TGCAGCGTTTTGCGGGTGGGGAATGAGCAGTTCTTC
>.|.|TRBJ1-2|TRBV6-1
CASWGVIYGYTF
TGTGCCTCATGGGGGGTGATTTATGGCTACACCTTC
>.|.|TRBJ2-1|TRBV10-3
CAITSTSSYNEQFF
TGTGCCATCACCTCGACTAGCTCCTACAATGAGCAGTTCTTC
>few|.|TRBJ2-5|TRBV9
CASSVDPWDLETQYF
TGTGCCAGCAGCGTAGACCCTTGGGACTTAGAGACCCAGTACTTC
>.|.|TRBJ2-7|TRBV27
CASSLAPGTDSYEQYF
TGTGCCAGCAGTTTAGCCCCCGGGACTGACTCCTACGAGCAGTACTTC
>.|.|TRBJ1-5|TRBV2
CASSVLGHQGNQPQHF
TGTGCCAGCAGTGTTTTGGGACACCAGGGGAATCAGCCCCAGCATTTT
>.|.|TRBJ2-7|TRBV11-3
CASSLVGDSEQYF
TGTGCCAGCAGCTTGGTAGGAGATTCCGAGCAGTACTTC
>.|TRBD1|TRBJ1-3|TRBV11-3
CASSLGTGPGNTIYF
TGTGCCAGCAGCCTAGGGACAGGCCCTGGAAACACCATATATTTT
>.|TRBD1|TRBJ2-4|TRBV19
CASSPGGNIQYF
TGTGCCAGTAGTCCAGGGGGAAACATTCAGTACTTC
>few|.|TRBJ2-1|TRBV2
CASSDGYNEQFF
TGTGCCAGCAGTGACGGTTACAATGAGCAGTTCTTC
>.|.|TRBJ2-1|TRBV6-6
CASSYRSLIYNEQFF
TGTGCCAGCAGTTACCGGAGCCTAATTTACAATGAGCAGTTCTTC
>.|TRBD1|TRBJ2-7|TRBV18
CASSLTDRVGEQYF
TGTGCCAGCTCACTCACGGACAGGGTAGGCGAGCAGTACTTC
>few|.|TRBJ1-1|TRBV11-3
CASSPNVGGRAFF
TGTGCCAGCAGCCCAAACGTCGGGGGGAGAGCTTTCTTT
>.|.|TRBJ2-1|TRBV6-5
CASSYYNAGKNEQFF
TGTGCCAGCAGTTACTATAACGCAGGGAAGAATGAGCAGTTCTTC
>.|TRBD1|TRBJ1-2|TRBV19
CASSTQTGGGYGYTF
TGTGCCAGTAGTACCCAAACAGGGGGCGGCTATGGCTACACCTTC
>.|TRBD2|TRBJ2-7|TRBV5-1
CASSLGWRERNEQYF
TGCGCCAGCAGCTTGGGCTGGCGGGAGAGAAACGAGCAGTACTTC
>once|.|TRBJ2-3|TRBV5-1
CASSSVGGLTGTQYF
TGCGCCAGCAGCTCCGTCGGCGGACTCACCGGGACGCAGTATTTT
>few|.|TRBJ2-2|TRBV7-9
CAILLVGELTGELFF
TGTGCCATCCTTTTAGTGGGCGAATTAACCGGGGAGCTGTTTTTT
>.|.|TRBJ2-7|TRBV6-1
CASSGGVNYEQYF
TGTGCCAGCAGCGGCGGGGTAAACTACGAGCAGTACTTC
>.|.|TRBJ1-1|TRBV7-2
CASSLLNTEAFF
TGTGCCAGCAGCTTACTCAACACTGAAGCTTTCTTT
>.|TRBD1|TRBJ2-3|TRBV2
CASRSWTGGGSDTQYF
TGTGCCAGCAGGAGCTGGACAGGGGGTGGATCAGATACGCAGTATTTT
>.|TRBD1|TRBJ1-5|TRBV5-1
CASREGTGGFDQPQHF
TGCGCCAGCAGGGAAGGAACAGGGGGCTTTGATCAGCCCCAGCATTTT
>.|.|TRBJ1-2|TRBV2
CASSALDYGYTF
TGTGCCAGCAGTGCCCTAGACTATGGCTACACCTTC
>.|.|TRBJ2-2|TRBV5-6
CASSPGNTGELFF
TGTGCCAGCAGCCCAGGGAACACCGGGGAGCTGTTTTTT
>once|.|TRBJ2-2|TRBV5-1
CASSYGVGDTGELFF
TGCGCCAGCAGCTACGGAGTAGGGGACACCGGGGAGCTGTTTTTT
>.|.|TRBJ2-7|TRBV28
CASSLTGYEQYF
TGTGCCAGCAGTTTAACCGGCTACGAGCAGTACTTC
>.|.|TRBJ2-3|TRBV10-1
CASSESSDLTDTQYF
TGCGCCAGCAGTGAGTCGTCAGATCTCACAGATACGCAGTATTTT
>few|.|TRBJ1-5|TRBV28
CASKRGGNQPQHF
TGTGCCAGCAAACGGGGAGGCAATCAGCCCCAGCATTTT
>.|.|TRBJ1-1|TRBV19
CASSISADSTEAFF
TGTGCCAGTAGTATCTCGGCGGACAGCACTGAAGCTTTCTTT
>.|.|TRBJ1-1|TRBV6-5
CASSYSPDTEAFF
TGTGCCAGCAGTTACTCGCCGGACACTGAAGCTTTCTTT
>.|.|TRBJ1-5|TRBV18
CASSEQADQPQHF
TGTGCCAGCTCAGAACAGGCGGATCAGCCCCAGCATTTT
>.|TRBD1|TRBJ1-1|TRBV7-3
CASSSKQGARLTEAFF
TGTGCCAGCAGCTCTAAACAGGGGGCTAGGCTCACTGAAGCTTTCTTT
>.|.|TRBJ2-7|TRBV13
CASSLVQRTYEQYF
TGTGCCAGCAGCTTAGTTCAGCGGACCTACGAGCAGTACTTC
>once|.|TRBJ1-1|TRBV27
CASFKGLPNTEAFF
TGTGCCAGCTTTAAGGGGCTCCCGAACACTGAAGCTTTCTTT
>.|TRBD2|TRBJ2-1|TRBV5-1
CASSPGTISSYNEQFF
TGCGCCAGCAGCCCGGGGACTATTAGCTCCTACAATGAGCAGTTCTTC
>.|TRBD1|TRBJ1-1|TRBV9
CASSVGRTGATEAFF
TGTGCCAGCAGCGTAGGAAGGACAGGGGCCACTGAAGCTTTCTTT
>.|TRBD1|TRBJ2-5|TRBV5-1
CASSGGTGGYQETQYF
TGCGCCAGCAGCGGAGGGACAGGGGGTTACCAAGAGACCCAGTACTTC
>.|.|TRBJ1-1|TRBV2
CASQTSRSQGTEAFF
TGTGCCAGCCAGACGTCCAGGAGTCAGGGCACTGAAGCTTTCTTT